The rows below give T cell receptor beta chains drawn from one sample of a study of blood T cell repertoires in COVID-19. TCRdb's copy holds only in-frame clones and misses some; the assay was immunoSEQ multiplex PCR. The table lists about 73,000 clones, 80% to 85% of them singletons. Specimen: peripheral blood. These receptors came from an elderly man with active or convalescent COVID-19. Each CDR3 is given with its conserved first and last residue. D genes are given only for firm matches.

j_call | d_call | cdr3_length | v_call | cdr3_nt | cdr3_aa
TRBJ1-4 | NA | 13 | TRBV14 | TGTGCCAGCAGCCAGTCATACAGGGAAAAACTGTTTTTT | CASSQSYREKLFF
TRBJ2-5 | TRBD1 | 19 | TRBV3-1/TRBV3-2 | TGTGCCAGCAGCCAAGAGGGGATTACCGGGACAGGGAACGAAGAGACCCAGTACTTC | CASSQEGITGTGNEETQYF
TRBJ2-1 | NA | 14 | TRBV19 | TGTGCCAGTAGTATAAGAGGAGGAGACAATGAGCAGTTCTTC | CASSIRGGDNEQFF
TRBJ2-7 | TRBD1 | 16 | TRBV5-1 | TGCGCCAGCAGCGTTTCCACAGGGGGCGCCCCCTACGAGCAGTACTTC | CASSVSTGGAPYEQYF
TRBJ1-1 | NA | 13 | TRBV14 | TGTGCCAGCAGCAGAACACTAAACACTGAAGCTTTCTTT | CASSRTLNTEAFF
TRBJ2-7 | NA | 15 | TRBV4-3 | TGCGCCAGCAGCCGAGCATACGCGAGCGTCCACGAGCAGTACTTC | CASSRAYASVHEQYF
TRBJ2-1 | TRBD2 | 16 | TRBV20-1 | TGCAGTGCTAGTACGTCTAGCGGGGGCAACTTCAATGAGCAGTTCTTC | CSASTSSGGNFNEQFF
TRBJ1-2 | NA | 10 | TRBV10-1 | TGCGCCAGCAGCGAAGCCCCTTCCACCTTC | CASSEAPSTF
TRBJ2-1 | TRBD1 | 14 | TRBV6-5 | TGTGCCAGCAGTTCCCCGGACAGGGCCAATGAGCAGTTCTTC | CASSSPDRANEQFF
TRBJ2-7 | TRBD2 | 16 | TRBV27 | TGTGCCAGCAGTGCCTACCCGACTAGCGGGATACCCGAGCAGTACTTC | CASSAYPTSGIPEQYF
TRBJ1-2 | NA | 12 | TRBV29-1 | TGCAGCCCATGGACAGCCCGCTATGGCTACACCTTC | CSPWTARYGYTF
TRBJ1-5 | NA | 14 | TRBV7-8 | TGTGCCAGCAGCTTAGCGGAGGGTGCTCAGCCCCAGCATTTT | CASSLAEGAQPQHF